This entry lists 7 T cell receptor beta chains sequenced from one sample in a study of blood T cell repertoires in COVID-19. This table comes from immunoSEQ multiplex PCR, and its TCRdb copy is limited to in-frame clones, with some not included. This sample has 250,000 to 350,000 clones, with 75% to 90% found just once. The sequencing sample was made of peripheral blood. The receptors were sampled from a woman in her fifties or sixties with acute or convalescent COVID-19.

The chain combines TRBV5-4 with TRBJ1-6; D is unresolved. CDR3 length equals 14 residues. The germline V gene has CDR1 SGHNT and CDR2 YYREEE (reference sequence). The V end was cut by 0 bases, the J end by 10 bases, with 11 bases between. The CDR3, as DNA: TGTGCCAGCAGCTTGGAACGGGTGCGATCACCCCTCCACTTT. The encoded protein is CASSLERVRSPLHF.

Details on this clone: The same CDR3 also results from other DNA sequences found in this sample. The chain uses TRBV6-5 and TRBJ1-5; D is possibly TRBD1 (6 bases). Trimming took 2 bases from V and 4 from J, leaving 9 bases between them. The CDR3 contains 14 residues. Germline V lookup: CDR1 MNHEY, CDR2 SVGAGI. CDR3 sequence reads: CASSYGQGNQPQHF. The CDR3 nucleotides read TGTGCCAGCAGTTACGGGCAGGGGAATCAGCCCCAGCATTTT.

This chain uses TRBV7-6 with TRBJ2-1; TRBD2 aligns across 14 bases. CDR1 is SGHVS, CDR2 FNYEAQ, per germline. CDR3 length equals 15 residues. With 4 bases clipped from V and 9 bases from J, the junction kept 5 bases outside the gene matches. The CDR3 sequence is CASSSTSGGALEQFF. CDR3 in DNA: TGTGCCAGCAGCTCGACTAGCGGGGGGGCCCTTGAGCAGTTCTTC.

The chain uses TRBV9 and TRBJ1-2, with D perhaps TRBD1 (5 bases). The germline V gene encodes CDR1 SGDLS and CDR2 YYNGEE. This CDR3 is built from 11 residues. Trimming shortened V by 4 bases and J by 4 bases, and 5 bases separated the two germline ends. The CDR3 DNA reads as TGTGCCAGCAGCCAGGGCTATGGCTACACCTTC. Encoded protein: CASSQGYGYTF.

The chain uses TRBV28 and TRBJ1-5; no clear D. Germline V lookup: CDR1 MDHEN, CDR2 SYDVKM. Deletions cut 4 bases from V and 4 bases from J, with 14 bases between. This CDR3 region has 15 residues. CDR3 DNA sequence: TGTGCCAGCAGTTCAAATTGGCCCGGGAATCAGCCCCAGCATTTT. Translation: CASSSNWPGNQPQHF. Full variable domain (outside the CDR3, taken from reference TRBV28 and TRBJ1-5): DVKVTQSSRYLVKRTGEKVFLECVQDMDHENMFWYRQDPGLGLRLIYFSYDVKMKEKGDIPEGYSVSREKKERFSLILESASTNQTSMYLCASSSNWPGNQPQHFGDGTRLSIL.

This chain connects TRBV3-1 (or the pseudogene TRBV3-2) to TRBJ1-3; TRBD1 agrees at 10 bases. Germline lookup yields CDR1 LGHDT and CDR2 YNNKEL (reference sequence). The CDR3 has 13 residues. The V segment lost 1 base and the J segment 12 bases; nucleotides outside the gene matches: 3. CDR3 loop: CASSQGQGAIIYF. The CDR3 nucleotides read TGTGCCAGCAGCCAAGGACAGGGGGCGATCATATATTTT.

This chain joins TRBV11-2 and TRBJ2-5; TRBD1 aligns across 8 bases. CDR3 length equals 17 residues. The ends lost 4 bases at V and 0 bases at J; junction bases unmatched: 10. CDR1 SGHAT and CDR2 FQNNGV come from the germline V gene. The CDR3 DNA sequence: TGTGCCAGCAGCTCACATGGACAGGGCCTGTACCAAGAGACCCAGTACTTC. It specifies CASSSHGQGLYQETQYF.